This T cell receptor (beta chain) was identified during a study of identical twins. TCRdb reanalysed the 5' RACE reads using MiXCR and keeps one entry per CDR3 protein. Of more than 400,000 distinct CDR3 sequences listed, roughly 15% are singletons. This clonotype was counted a few times. Antigen: not known. Whole-study findings and limits: Models underpredicted monozygotic twin sharing of out-of-frame TCR alpha. It was possible that invariant MAIT and iNKT cells partly confounded the zero-insertion analyses.

CDR3 length equals 17 residues. The germline gives CDR1 MNHEY, CDR2 SVGAGI. Trimming removed 0 bases from V and 5 bases from J; junction bases left unmatched: 12. Healthy Caucasian individuals made up all the donors. This sample also appeared in a second study, on yellow fever vaccine responses in identical twins.

The chain couples TRBV6-5 to TRBJ2-5; 7 bases fit TRBD1. The specimen was CD4+ T cells sorted from blood. This receptor was obtained from a woman between 18 and 30 years old in good health. This CDR3 is CASSYSTLRGGWETQYF. Here the CDR3 DNA reads TGTGCCAGCAGTTACTCTACCCTCCGAGGGGGCTGGGAGACCCAGTACTTC.